This TCR beta chain was identified during a study of cytomegalovirus exposure and HLA in healthy donors. About the research overall: Caucasian-associated ancestry cluster membership applied to under 85% of 398 genotyped donors.

The PCR was carried out with 60 Vbeta primers and 13 Jbeta primers. In the source study's methods: Later work found around 72 million unique TCR beta chains, with approximately 12 million shared. The protocol was immunoSEQ multiplex PCR, while the TCRdb copy is restricted to in-frame clones and leaves out a portion. V and J calls and clone size follow that table, whereas D and trimming were derived from the DNA. This specimen shows roughly 90,000 clones; the ten leading clones hold approximately 15%. For this clone: Antigen unknown.

Regarding the study as a whole: Indistinguishable V segments such as TRBV6-2 and TRBV6-3 were excluded. Altogether, around 160 TCR beta chains were recorded as cytomegalovirus-associated.

The CDR3 has 15 amino acids. The germline V and J ends were trimmed by 3 bases and 4 bases, with 16 bases remaining between them. Germline CDR1 SGHTA, CDR2 FQGNSA. The source is a man aged 45-65 years in good health and CMV-seropositive. The sample taken for sequencing was PBMCs. The gene calls are TRBV7-2 and TRBJ2-7; the D gene is possibly TRBD1 (6 bases). The CDR3 coding sequence is TGTGCCAGCAGCTTCCTCCAGGGGATCGCGTACGAGCAGTACTTC. It is translated as CASSFLQGIAYEQYF.